The 14 T cell receptor beta chains below were found in one sample sequenced in a study of T cells in Graves' hyperthyroidism and ophthalmopathy. RNA transcripts served as the template for amplifying TCR beta CDR3 regions. A first-round RT-PCR of the TCR CDR3 used the HTBI primer set. TCRdb itself ran the multiplex PCR reads through MiXCR, one entry per CDR3 protein. The sample has roughly 350,000 distinct CDR3 sequences, about 14% seen once. Material: blood. The origin of the receptors is a woman in her 30s with Graves' ophthalmopathy.

This clonotype was seen repeatedly, ten times or more. The V and J genes are TRBV6-2 or TRBV6-3 and TRBJ2-7; 8 bases align to TRBD1. With V trimmed by 6 bases and J by 2 bases, 15 bases remained unmatched. The CDR3 is made up of 17 amino acids. Germline V lookup: CDR1 MNHEY, CDR2 SVGEGT. The CDR3, as DNA: TGTGCCAGCAGACTAAAAAACCCCCAGGGGGCTGCCTACGAGCAGTACTTC. Its translation is CASRLKNPQGAAYEQYF.

The rearrangement uses TRBV3-1 and TRBJ2-7, with a weak D call TRBD2 (5 bases). The CDR3 is 12 residues long. Trimming stripped 4 bases from V and 7 bases from J, with 11 bases between. Per germline, CDR1 LGHDT and CDR2 YNNKEL (reference sequence). The chain's CDR3 is CASSRDSGEQYF. The CDR3 DNA follows: TGTGCCAGCAGCCGAGACTCGGGGGAGCAGTACTTC.

The chain recombines TRBV27 with TRBJ2-7; no definite D call. This CDR3 is 13 amino acids long. Trimming removed 3 bases from V and 9 bases from J, with 15 bases in between. Looked up from germline, CDR1 is MNHEY and CDR2 is SMNVEV (reference sequence). The CDR3 DNA reads TGTGCCAGCAGTTTCCCTCCTTTCTTGGTGCAGTACTTC. It yields the protein CASSFPPFLVQYF.

The gene calls are TRBV4-1 and TRBJ1-1; no clear D gene. The CDR3 totals 15 residues. V gave up 0 bases and J gave up 5 bases, with 13 bases separating them. Germline V lookup: CDR1 MGHRA, CDR2 YSYEKL. CDR3: CASSQDPLVRTEAFF. DNA of the CDR3: TGCGCCAGCAGCCAAGACCCGTTAGTGAGGACTGAAGCTTTCTTT.

This clonotype appeared many times. The chain combines TRBV12-3 or TRBV12-4 with TRBJ2-5, with a weak D call TRBD1 (6 bases). V gave up 6 bases and J gave up 5 bases, with 13 bases separating them. The CDR3 sequence is 13 residues long. The CDR3 DNA sequence: TGTGCCAGCAGGCCACAGGGTATGGAGACCCAGTACTTC. Translation gives CASRPQGMETQYF.

In this sample, this clonotype turned up many times. J is TRBJ2-5 and V is TRBV19; 7 bases match TRBD1. Trimming took 6 bases from V and 4 from J; bases not matched to a gene: 8. In germline, CDR1 is LNHDA, CDR2 SQIVND (reference sequence). The CDR3 consists of 14 residues. This CDR3 is CASRDEYRGETQYF. The CDR3 nucleotides read TGTGCCAGTAGGGATGAGTACAGGGGAGAGACCCAGTACTTC.

The chain employs TRBV5-8 and TRBJ1-2, with 10 bases that match TRBD1. Looked up from germline, CDR1 is SGHTS and CDR2 is YDEGEE. The CDR3 consists of 14 residues. Trimming took 0 bases from V and 8 from J; bases not matched to a gene: 4. The CDR3 loop reads CASSLGQGAGGYTF. The CDR3 DNA reads as TGTGCCAGCAGCTTGGGACAGGGGGCTGGGGGCTACACCTTC.

This clonotype was recorded at least ten times. V usage is TRBV7-8 and J usage is TRBJ2-2; 12 bases are shared with TRBD1. The CDR3 consists of 16 residues. Germline V gene sequence: CDR1 SGHVS, CDR2 FQNEAQ. The V segment lost 4 bases and the J segment 7 bases; nucleotides outside the gene matches: 7. The CDR3 spells CASSSAGQGAGGELFF. DNA for the CDR3: TGTGCCAGCAGCTCGGCGGGACAGGGGGCTGGCGGGGAGCTGTTTTTT.

In its sample, this clonotype was seen many times. The rearrangement uses TRBV29-1 and TRBJ1-4; D call uncertain. V gave up 0 bases and J gave up 2 bases, with 13 bases separating them. The germline CDR1 and CDR2 sequences are SQVTM and ANQGSEA. The CDR3 length is 16 residues. CDR3 in amino acids: CSVEDRGRSTNEKLFF. CDR3 coding DNA: TGCAGCGTTGAAGATCGAGGGCGTTCTACTAATGAAAAACTGTTTTTT.

This clonotype was observed a few times. The chain is built from TRBV2 and TRBJ2-3; 8 bases match TRBD1. V gave up 6 bases and J gave up 13 bases; unmatched junction bases: 0. The CDR3 is 9 residues long. Germline values: CDR1 SNHLY, CDR2 FYNNEI. The CDR3 loop is CASRDREYF. The CDR3 bases are TGTGCCAGCAGGGACAGGGAGTATTTT.

In regard to this clonotype: The missing conserved phenylalanine or tryptophan at the end of this CDR3 makes a read error likely. V and J are TRBV7-9 and TRBJ2-2, with D perhaps assigned TRBD1 or TRBD2 (6 bases each). Germline CDR1 reads SEHNR; CDR2 reads FQNEAQ (reference sequence). Between the trimmed V and J ends, which lost 1 base and 6 bases, there was a span of 15 bases. The CDR3 is 16 residues long. The CDR3: CASSLEDLGGPGELFL. The CDR3 DNA reads TGTGCCAGCAGCTTAGAAGATTTAGGGGGGCCCGGGGAGCTGTTTCTT.

This clonotype has a handful of counts. A read error may explain this, as a much larger clone is one base away. V usage is TRBV6-1 and J usage is TRBJ2-7; 7 bases map to TRBD2. The CDR3 runs to 15 residues. V gave up 8 bases and J gave up 4 bases; unmatched junction bases: 14. CDR1 and CDR2 from the germline V gene are MNHNS and SASEGT. CDR3 region: CASGFGTKGPYEQYF. In nucleotides, the CDR3 is TGTGCCAGCGGCTTCGGGACTAAGGGCCCTTACGAGCAGTACTTC.

The rearrangement links TRBV20-1 to TRBJ1-5, with no clear D. Trimming cost V 1 base and J 7 bases, with 11 bases left between them. In germline, CDR1 is DFQATT, CDR2 SNEGSKA (reference sequence). The length of the CDR3 is 13 residues. The CDR3, as DNA: TGCAGTGCTAGAGTGGAGGGTTCACAGCCCCAGCATTTT. Its protein product is CSARVEGSQPQHF.

This clonotype was seen repeatedly, ten times or more. This rearrangement joins TRBV24-1 to TRBJ2-3, with D maybe TRBD2 (5 bases). Germline V lookup: CDR1 KGHDR, CDR2 SFDVKD. Trimming cost V 4 bases and J 2 bases, with 12 bases left between them. This CDR3 spans 15 amino acids. The CDR3 region has the DNA TGTGCCACCAGTGACTCTAGCCCTTACACAGATACGCAGTATTTT. Translation: CATSDSSPYTDTQYF.